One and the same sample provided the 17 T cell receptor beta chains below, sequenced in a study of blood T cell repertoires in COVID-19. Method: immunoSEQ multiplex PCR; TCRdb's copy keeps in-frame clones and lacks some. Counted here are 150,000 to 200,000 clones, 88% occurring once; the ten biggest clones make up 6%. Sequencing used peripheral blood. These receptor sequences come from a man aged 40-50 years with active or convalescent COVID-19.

The CDR3 sequence: CASSYRTGRVAEAFF. The CDR3 nucleotides read TGTGCCAGCAGTTATCGTACAGGGCGAGTGGCTGAAGCTTTCTTT. This sequence joins TRBV6-5 and TRBJ1-1; perhaps TRBD1 as D (6 bases). Germline V gene sequence: CDR1 MNHEY, CDR2 SVGAGI. The CDR3 consists of 15 residues. V was clipped by 3 bases and J by 6 bases, with 17 bases between them.

The chain's CDR3 is CASSWGEGGYTF. The CDR3 nucleotides are TGCGCCAGCAGCTGGGGAGAGGGCGGCTACACCTTC. J is TRBJ1-2 and V is TRBV5-1; no clear D. Germline values: CDR1 SGHRS, CDR2 YFSETQ. The CDR3 extends over 12 amino acids. V gave up 3 bases and J gave up 8 bases, with 11 bases separating them.

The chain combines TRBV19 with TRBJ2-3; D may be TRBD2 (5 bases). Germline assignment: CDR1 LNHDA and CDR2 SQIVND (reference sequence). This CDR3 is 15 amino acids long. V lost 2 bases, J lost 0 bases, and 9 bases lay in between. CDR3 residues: CASSIREPSTDTQYF. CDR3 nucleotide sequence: TGTGCCAGTAGTATAAGGGAGCCTAGCACAGATACGCAGTATTTT.

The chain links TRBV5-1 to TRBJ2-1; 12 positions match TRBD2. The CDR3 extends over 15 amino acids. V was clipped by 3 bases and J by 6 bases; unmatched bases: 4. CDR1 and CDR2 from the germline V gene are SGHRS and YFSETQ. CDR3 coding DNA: TGCGCCAGCAGCTACGGGACTAGCGGGTTCAATGAGCAGTTCTTC. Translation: CASSYGTSGFNEQFF.

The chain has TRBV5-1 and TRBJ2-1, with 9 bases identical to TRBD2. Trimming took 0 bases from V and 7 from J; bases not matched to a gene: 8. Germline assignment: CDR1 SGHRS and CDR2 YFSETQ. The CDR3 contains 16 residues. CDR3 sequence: CASSLVLGGGANEQFF. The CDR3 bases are TGCGCCAGCAGCTTGGTTTTGGGCGGGGGGGCGAATGAGCAGTTCTTC. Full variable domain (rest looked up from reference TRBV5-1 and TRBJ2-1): KAGVTQTPRYLIKTRGQQVTLSCSPISGHRSVSWYQQTPGQGLQFLFEYFSETQRNKGNFPGRFSGRQFSNSRSEMNVSTLELGDSALYLCASSLVLGGGANEQFFGPGTRLTVL.

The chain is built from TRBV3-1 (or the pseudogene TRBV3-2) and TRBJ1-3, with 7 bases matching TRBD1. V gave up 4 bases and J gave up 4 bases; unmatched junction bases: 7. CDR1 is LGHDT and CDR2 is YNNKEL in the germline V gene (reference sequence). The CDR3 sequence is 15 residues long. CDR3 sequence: CASSRTTGLGNTIYF. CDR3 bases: TGTGCCAGCAGCCGAACGACAGGGTTAGGAAACACCATATATTTT.

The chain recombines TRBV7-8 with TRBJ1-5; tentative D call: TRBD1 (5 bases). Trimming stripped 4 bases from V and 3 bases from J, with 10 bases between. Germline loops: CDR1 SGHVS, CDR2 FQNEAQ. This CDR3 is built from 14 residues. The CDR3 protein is CASSSPGYNQPQHF. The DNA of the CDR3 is TGTGCCAGCAGCTCACCAGGGTACAATCAGCCCCAGCATTTT. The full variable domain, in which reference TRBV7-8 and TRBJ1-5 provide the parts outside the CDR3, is GAGVSQSPRYKVAKRGQDVALRCDPISGHVSLFWYQQALGQGPEFLTYFQNEAQLDKSGLPSDRFFAERPEGSVSTLKIQRTQQEDSAVYLCASSSPGYNQPQHFGDGTRLSIL.

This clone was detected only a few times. CDR3 in amino acids: CASSPPGAYNSPLHF. The DNA for the CDR3 is TGTGCCAGCAGCCCTCCAGGGGCCTATAATTCACCCCTCCACTTT. V gene TRBV9 combines with J gene TRBJ1-6, with a weak D call TRBD1 (6 bases). Looked up from germline, CDR1 is SGDLS and CDR2 is YYNGEE. V shed 4 bases and J shed 2 bases, with 10 bases lying between them. This CDR3 has 15 amino acids. The variable domain in full, with the rest retrieved from reference TRBV9 and TRBJ1-6, is DSGVTQTPKHLITATGQRVTLRCSPRSGDLSVYWYQQSLDQGLQFLIQYYNGEERAKGNILERFSAQQFPDLHSELNLSSLELGDSALYFCASSPPGAYNSPLHFGNGTRLTVT.

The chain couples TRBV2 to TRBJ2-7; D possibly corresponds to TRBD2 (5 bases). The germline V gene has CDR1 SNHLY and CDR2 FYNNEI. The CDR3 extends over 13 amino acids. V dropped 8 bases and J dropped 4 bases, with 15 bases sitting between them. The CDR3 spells CASEAGRVYEQYF. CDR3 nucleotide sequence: TGTGCCAGCGAGGCGGGTCGCGTTTACGAGCAGTACTTC.

The CDR3 bases are TGTGCCAGCAGTTTCGGTAGGGAGATCGGGGAGCTGTTTTTT. Protein: CASSFGREIGELFF. This chain links TRBV27 with TRBJ2-2, with TRBD2 as a possible D gene (5 bases). This CDR3 region has 14 residues. Germline V gives CDR1 MNHEY, CDR2 SMNVEV (reference sequence). With 3 bases removed from V and 7 bases from J, the gap between germline ends came to 12 bases.

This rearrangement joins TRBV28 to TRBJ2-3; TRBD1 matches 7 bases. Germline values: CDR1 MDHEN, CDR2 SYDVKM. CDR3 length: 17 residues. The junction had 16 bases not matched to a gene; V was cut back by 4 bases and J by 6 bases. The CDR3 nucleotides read TGTGCCAGCAGTTCGCGAACCGACAGGGTAAGGGCGGATACGCAGTATTTT. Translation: CASSSRTDRVRADTQYF. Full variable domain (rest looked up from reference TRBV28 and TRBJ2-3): DVKVTQSSRYLVKRTGEKVFLECVQDMDHENMFWYRQDPGLGLRLIYFSYDVKMKEKGDIPEGYSVSREKKERFSLILESASTNQTSMYLCASSSRTDRVRADTQYFGPGTRLTVL.

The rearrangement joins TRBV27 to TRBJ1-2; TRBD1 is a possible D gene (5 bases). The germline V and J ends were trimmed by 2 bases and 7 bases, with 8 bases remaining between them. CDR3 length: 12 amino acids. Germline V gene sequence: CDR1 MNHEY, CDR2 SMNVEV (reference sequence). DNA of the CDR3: TGTGCCAGCAGTTTAGCGGGGGTTGGCTACACCTTC. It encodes CASSLAGVGYTF.

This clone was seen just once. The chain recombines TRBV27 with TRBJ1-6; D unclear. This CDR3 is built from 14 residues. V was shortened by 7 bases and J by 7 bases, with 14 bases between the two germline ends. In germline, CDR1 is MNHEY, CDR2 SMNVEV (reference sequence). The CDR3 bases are TGTGCCAGCACCGCGACGGGGTCGAATTCACCCCTCCACTTT. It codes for CASTATGSNSPLHF.

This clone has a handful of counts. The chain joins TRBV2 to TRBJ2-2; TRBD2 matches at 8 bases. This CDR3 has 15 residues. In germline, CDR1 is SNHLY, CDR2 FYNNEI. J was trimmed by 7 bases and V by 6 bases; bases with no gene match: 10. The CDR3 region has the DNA TGTGCCAGCAGAGACTTAGCGGGGTATAACGGGGAGCTGTTTTTT. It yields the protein CASRDLAGYNGELFF.

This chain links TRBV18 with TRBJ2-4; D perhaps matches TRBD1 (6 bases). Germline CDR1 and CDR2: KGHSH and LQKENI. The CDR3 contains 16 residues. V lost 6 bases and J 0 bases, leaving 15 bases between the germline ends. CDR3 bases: TGTGCCAGCTCGTCCCAGGACAGCCTAGCCAAAAACATTCAGTACTTC. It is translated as CASSSQDSLAKNIQYF. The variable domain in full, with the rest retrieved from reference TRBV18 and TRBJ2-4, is NAGVMQNPRHLVRRRGQEARLRCSPMKGHSHVYWYRQLPEEGLKFMVYLQKENIIDESGMPKERFSAEFPKEGPSILRIQQVVRGDSAAYFCASSSQDSLAKNIQYFGAGTRLSVL.

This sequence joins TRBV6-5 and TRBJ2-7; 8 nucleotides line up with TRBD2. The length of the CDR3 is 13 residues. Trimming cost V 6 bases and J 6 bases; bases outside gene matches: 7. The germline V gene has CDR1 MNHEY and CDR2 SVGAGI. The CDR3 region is CASRPGLAAEQYF. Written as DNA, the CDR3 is TGTGCCAGCAGACCCGGACTAGCAGCCGAGCAGTACTTC.

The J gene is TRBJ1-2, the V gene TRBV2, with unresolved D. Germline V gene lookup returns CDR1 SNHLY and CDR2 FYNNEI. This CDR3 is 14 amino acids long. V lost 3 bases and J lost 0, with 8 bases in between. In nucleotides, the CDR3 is TGTGCCAGCAGTGAGAAACAGACTAACTATGGCTACACCTTC. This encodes CASSEKQTNYGYTF.